A selection of T cell receptor beta chains follows, all from one sample in a study of shared clonotypes between healthy human individuals. Using immunoSEQ multiplex PCR, the repertoire was profiled, and TCRdb retains in-frame clones only, with some absent. The sample includes roughly 1,100,000 clones, under 80% of them seen just once. The sequenced material came from memory CD4+ T cells sorted from blood. These receptors all stem from a young man in good health. The CDR3 runs from the conserved cysteine through the conserved F or W. A D gene is named only where the DNA matches it firmly. Size values are once, few and many counts, or a class for expanded clones, and some rows have none.

-	11	-	TRBV7-8	TRBJ2-7	TGTGCCAGCAGTCCTTCTTCGGGGCAGTACTTC	CASSPSSGQYF
TRBD1	11	-	TRBV20-1	TRBJ1-2	TGCAGTGCGGGAACAGGGGACGGCTACACCTTC	CSAGTGDGYTF
-	15	-	TRBV5-6	TRBJ2-3	TGTGCCAGCAGCTTCCTAAGGACAGGCACAGATACGCAGTATTTT	CASSFLRTGTDTQYF
-	13	few	TRBV28	TRBJ1-1	TGTGCCAGCAGTCTGACAGTACGGACTGAAGCTTTCTTT	CASSLTVRTEAFF
TRBD1	19	-	TRBV18	TRBJ2-1	TGTGCCAGCTCACCATCCGGGACAGGGACTATGCGGTTGGGAAATGAGCAGTTCTTC	CASSPSGTGTMRLGNEQFF
-	14	once	TRBV11-2	TRBJ2-7	TGTGCCAGCAGCTTAGTCGGACTCTATTACGAGCAGTACTTC	CASSLVGLYYEQYF
TRBD1	14	-	TRBV18	TRBJ2-7	TGTGCCAGCTCACGGGACAGGCCCACCTACGAGCAGTACTTC	CASSRDRPTYEQYF
TRBD1	15	few	TRBV30	TRBJ1-2	TGTGCCTGGAGTGTACTGGGACAGGGGATGGGTGGCTACACCTTC	CAWSVLGQGMGGYTF
-	14	-	TRBV6-1	TRBJ2-7	TGTGCCAGCAGTGGAACAGCCATCCTCCTCGAGCAGTACTTC	CASSGTAILLEQYF
TRBD1	18	-	TRBV9	TRBJ2-6	TGTGCCAGCAGCGGACGACAGGGGGAAGGCTCTGGGGCCAACGTCCTGACTTTC	CASSGRQGEGSGANVLTF
-	13	few	TRBV9	TRBJ1-1	TGTGCCAGCAGCCCTGACCTTCACACTGAAGCTTTCTTT	CASSPDLHTEAFF
-	15	-	TRBV5-1	TRBJ1-2	TGCGCCAGCAGCTTGGCCAGGACAGATCTCTATGGCTACACCTTC	CASSLARTDLYGYTF
TRBD1	18	-	TRBV7-6	TRBJ1-5	TGTGCCAGCAGCCCGGGGGCTACGGGACAGGGGACCAATCAGCCCCAGCATTTT	CASSPGATGQGTNQPQHF
-	15	-	TRBV5-4	TRBJ1-2	TGTGCCAGCAGCTTGGATCGGACAGATATTTATGGCTACACCTTC	CASSLDRTDIYGYTF
-	12	-	TRBV25-1	TRBJ2-3	TGTGCCAGCAGTGGGACAGTTAATACGCAGTATTTT	CASSGTVNTQYF
-	17	-	TRBV5-1	TRBJ2-4	TGCGCCAGCAGCTCCGAGACGGGGGGCTTAGCCAAAAACATTCAGTACTTC	CASSSETGGLAKNIQYF
-	14	few	TRBV29-1	TRBJ2-1	TGCAGCGCTTCGCAGGGGGGAATCAGCAATGAGCAGTTCTTC	CSASQGGISNEQFF
-	10	-	TRBV20-1	TRBJ2-3	TGCAGTGCTAAAGCGGATACGCAGTATTTT	CSAKADTQYF
-	12	-	TRBV10-3	TRBJ2-5	TGTGCCATCAGTAAAGGGGCAGAGACCCAGTACTTC	CAISKGAETQYF
-	13	-	TRBV10-3	TRBJ2-1	TGTGCCATCAGGCCTTCTAGTATCGATGAGCAGTTCTTC	CAIRPSSIDEQFF
TRBD1	15	-	TRBV2	TRBJ1-4	TGTGCCAGTCTGGACAGGGTTGCAACTAATGAAAAACTGTTTTTT	CASLDRVATNEKLFF
-	12	-	TRBV29-1	TRBJ2-7	TGCAGCGTTGACAACAGGGCGGGAGAGCAGTACTTC	CSVDNRAGEQYF
TRBD1	15	-	TRBV19	TRBJ1-5	TGTGCCAGTAGACCAATCGACAGGGACAATCAGCCCCAGCATTTT	CASRPIDRDNQPQHF
-	16	-	TRBV5-4	TRBJ2-3	TGTGCCAGCAGCTTGGATGGACTTCCCTCCACAGATACGCAGTATTTT	CASSLDGLPSTDTQYF
-	18	once	TRBV11-2	TRBJ2-1	TGTGCCAGCAGCACCCGACCGAAGGACTCCCATATTAACAATGAGCAGTTCTTC	CASSTRPKDSHINNEQFF
TRBD2	16	-	TRBV6-6	TRBJ2-1	TGTGCCAGCAGGGCTGGGCGGGGGGGCGTTAGGAATGAGCAGTTCTTC	CASRAGRGGVRNEQFF
-	12	-	TRBV2	TRBJ2-7	TGTGCCAGTACTGTAAGCTCCTACGAGCAGTACTTC	CASTVSSYEQYF
TRBD2	18	-	TRBV4-2	TRBJ2-4	TGTGCCAGCAGCCAAGGGCTAGCGGGTTGGGAAACCAAAAACATTCAGTACTTC	CASSQGLAGWETKNIQYF